Listed here are 17 T cell receptor beta chains from one sample, sequenced in a study of cytomegalovirus exposure and HLA in healthy donors. 13 Jbeta primers and 60 Vbeta primers were used for the PCR. Method: immunoSEQ multiplex PCR; TCRdb's copy keeps in-frame clones and lacks some. The profile shows around 130,000 clones, approximately 85% of them singletons. Sequenced input: PBMCs. All receptors derive from a male donor in good health and CMV-seropositive.

The chain uses TRBV7-3 and TRBJ2-7; 12 nucleotides align to TRBD2. V lost 6 bases to trimming and J lost 2 bases; unmatched junction nucleotides: 5. CDR1 and CDR2 from the germline V gene are SGHTA and FQGTGA. This CDR3 region has 15 residues. The CDR3 DNA follows: TGTGCCAGCAGTTCCCTAGCGGGAGGGCCCTACGAGCAGTACTTC. It yields the protein CASSSLAGGPYEQYF.

This clone was seen just once. The chain carries TRBV9 and TRBJ2-5; 11 bases map to TRBD2. CDR3 length: 15 residues. V shed 4 bases, J shed 5 bases, and the junction held 7 bases outside the gene matches. The V gene's germline CDR1 is SGDLS and CDR2 YYNGEE. This CDR3 reads CASSPGLAVSETQYF. The DNA of the CDR3 is TGTGCCAGCAGCCCGGGACTAGCGGTGTCGGAGACCCAGTACTTC. Filled out from reference TRBV9 and TRBJ2-5, the complete variable domain reads DSGVTQTPKHLITATGQRVTLRCSPRSGDLSVYWYQQSLDQGLQFLIQYYNGEERAKGNILERFSAQQFPDLHSELNLSSLELGDSALYFCASSPGLAVSETQYFGPGTRLLVL.

The chain joins TRBV6-5 to TRBJ2-7, with TRBD2 matching 9 bases. Trimming cost V 0 bases and J 4 bases; bases outside gene matches: 4. The CDR3 has 15 amino acids. From germline, CDR1 is MNHEY and CDR2 SVGAGI. CDR3 bases: TGTGCCAGCAGTTACTCGAGCGGGGGGACTTACGAGCAGTACTTC. Its protein product is CASSYSSGGTYEQYF.

The chain couples TRBV28 to TRBJ2-3, with 11 bases fitting TRBD1. After removal of 10 bases from V and 0 bases from J, the junction contained 15 bases not matched to a gene. This CDR3 region has 18 residues. CDR1 and CDR2 (germline): MDHEN, SYDVKM. CDR3 nucleotide sequence: TGTGCCATCTCGGACAGGGGGCGAAAGCGGAGTAGCACAGATACGCAGTATTTT. Its translation is CAISDRGRKRSSTDTQYF.

This clone was detected once. A read error may account for a junction end that differs from germline. The genes are TRBV19 and TRBJ2-5; 7 nucleotides align to TRBD1. Per germline, CDR1 LNHDA and CDR2 SQIVND (reference sequence). This CDR3 is built from 13 residues. The CDR3 DNA reads as TGTGCCAGTAGTACGGGACAGAAAGAGCCCCAGTACTTC. It codes for CASSTGQKEPQYF.

The CDR3 DNA is TGTGCCAGCAGTATAACTAGTTTCGAGCAGTACTTC. Its protein is CASSITSFEQYF. The V and J genes are TRBV6-6 and TRBJ2-5, with a weak D call TRBD2 (5 bases). The last part of the DNA fits TRBJ2-7 better; the J call may be wrong. The CDR3 runs 12 residues. Germline lookup yields CDR1 MNHNY and CDR2 SVGAGI (reference sequence).

The chain couples TRBV30 to TRBJ2-3; 9 bases are shared with TRBD2. The CDR3 extends over 17 amino acids. V trimming: 0 bases; J trimming: 3 bases; junction bases outside the gene matches: 10. Germline assignment: CDR1 GTSNPN and CDR2 SVGIG (reference sequence). CDR3 in amino acids: CAWSVPVGLALTDTQYF. CDR3 in DNA: TGTGCCTGGAGTGTACCCGTCGGACTAGCGCTGACAGATACGCAGTATTTT.

The chain employs TRBV7-9 and TRBJ2-1, with 8 bases fitting TRBD2. From germline, CDR1 is SEHNR and CDR2 FQNEAQ (reference sequence). J lost 5 bases, V lost 3 bases, and 6 bases had no gene match. This CDR3 has 15 residues. CDR3 amino acids: CASSLFSGAHNEQFF. CDR3 nucleotide sequence: TGTGCCAGCAGCTTGTTTAGCGGGGCGCACAATGAGCAGTTCTTC.

The V gene is TRBV29-1, the J gene TRBJ1-4, with D maybe TRBD1 (6 bases). CDR1 is SQVTM and CDR2 is ANQGSEA in the germline V gene. The CDR3 extends over 14 amino acids. Trimming took 3 bases from V and 3 from J, leaving 11 bases between them. The CDR3 DNA sequence: TGCAGCGTTGACCTAGGGGGGGCTAATGAAAAACTGTTTTTT. This encodes CSVDLGGANEKLFF.

This clone was found once. The chain employs TRBV13 and TRBJ2-7, with 7 nucleotides matching TRBD1. V lost 4 bases, J lost 6 bases, and 9 bases stayed unmatched. Germline V gives CDR1 PRHDT, CDR2 FYEKMQ (reference sequence). This CDR3 has 14 amino acids. This CDR3 reads CASSSRTGSREQYF. In nucleotides, the CDR3 is TGTGCCAGCAGCTCCCGGACAGGTTCCCGCGAGCAGTACTTC. The full variable domain, with the rest looked up from reference TRBV13 and TRBJ2-7, is AAGVIQSPRHLIKEKRETATLKCYPIPRHDTVYWYQQGPGQDPQFLISFYEKMQSDKGSIPDRFSAQQFSDYHSELNMSSLELGDSALYFCASSSRTGSREQYFGPGTRLTVT.

This sequence joins TRBV5-1 and TRBJ2-1; 8 positions agree with TRBD1. V shed 5 bases, J shed 1 base, and the junction held 5 bases outside the gene matches. This CDR3 contains 15 residues. Germline CDR1 is SGHRS and CDR2 is YFSETQ. The CDR3 DNA reads as TGCGCCAGCAGATACCGACAGGGGTCCTACAATGAGCAGTTCTTC. This codes for CASRYRQGSYNEQFF.

This chain uses TRBV28 with TRBJ1-5; TRBD1 might be the D (6 bases). CDR1 and CDR2 (germline): MDHEN, SYDVKM. Trimming left V 6 bases short and J 1 base short, with 31 bases between. This CDR3 has 21 residues. The CDR3 DNA is TGTGCCAGCAGCTTCCCACGGGGGGTGTCGGGGGCCCTGTCGAGCAATCAGCCCCAGCATTTT. Its translation: CASSFPRGVSGALSSNQPQHF.

The DNA of the CDR3 is TGTGCCAGCACTCCTTACGAATCAGGAACGCAGTATTTT. Its translation: CASTPYESGTQYF. The chain employs TRBV7-2 and TRBJ2-3; D is ambiguous. The CDR3 consists of 13 residues. The germline V and J ends were trimmed by 7 bases and 9 bases, with 17 bases remaining between them. Germline CDR1 and CDR2: SGHTA and FQGNSA.

The chain has TRBV6-1 and TRBJ1-2; D gene uncertain. Between the trimmed V and J ends, which lost 5 bases and 8 bases, there was a span of 18 bases. From germline, CDR1 is MNHNS and CDR2 SASEGT. CDR3 length: 14 amino acids. CDR3 protein: CASSPMGAPFGYTF. The CDR3 DNA reads TGTGCCAGCAGTCCCATGGGAGCACCCTTCGGCTACACCTTC.

The V gene is TRBV7-3, the J gene TRBJ2-3, with a tentative D call TRBD2 (6 bases). Germline lookup yields CDR1 SGHTA and CDR2 FQGTGA. Trimming stripped 5 bases from V and 4 bases from J, with 19 bases between. The CDR3 consists of 16 residues. DNA for the CDR3: TGTGCCAGCAGCCACGGGTTTGGTGGCGGGGCAGATACGCAGTATTTT. As protein: CASSHGFGGGADTQYF.

The J gene is TRBJ2-5, the V gene TRBV28; TRBD2 agrees at 10 bases. The J segment lost 5 bases and the V segment lost 5 bases, leaving 14 bases of the junction unmatched. Germline CDR1 and CDR2: MDHEN and SYDVKM. The CDR3 loop spans 17 amino acids. Here the CDR3 DNA reads TGTGCCAGCAGTCTAGCGGGAGAGACTGATGAGAGGGAGACCCAGTACTTC. Translation gives CASSLAGETDERETQYF.

The chain carries TRBV7-9 and TRBJ2-5, with 12 bases matching TRBD2. The DNA matches TRBJ2-7 better at its end, which makes the J call doubtful. CDR3 length equals 15 residues. Germline CDR1 reads SEHNR; CDR2 reads FQNEAQ (reference sequence). The DNA for the CDR3 is TGTGCCAGCAGTCCCCGGACTAGCGGGGCCTACGAGCAGTACTTC. The encoded protein is CASSPRTSGAYEQYF.